This T cell receptor (beta chain) emerged from a study of OX40 agonist ivuxolimab in advanced cancers. The table came from immunoSEQ multiplex PCR; TCRdb's copy has only in-frame clones and leaves some out. The table records some 97,000 clones, around 90% of them present only once. V dropped 0 bases and J dropped 5; count of bases not matched to a gene: 4. Germline CDR1 reads SNHLY; CDR2 reads FYNNEI. The CDR3 loop spans 17 amino acids. This chain joins TRBV2 and TRBJ2-1; 13 bases are shared with TRBD2. This receptor was obtained from an adult with an advanced solid tumor such as melanoma, head and neck, liver or kidney cancer. This material consisted of CD4+ or CD8+ T cells sorted from blood, taken in a trial of the OX40 agonist ivuxolimab. CDR3 loop: CASSEARGLAGNNEQFF. The CDR3 DNA sequence: TGTGCCAGCAGTGAAGCCCGGGGACTAGCGGGGAACAATGAGCAGTTCTTC.